These 14 T cell receptor beta chains came from one sample sequenced in a study of follicular helper T cells after annual influenza vaccination. TCRdb keeps only in-frame clones here, not all; method: immunoSEQ multiplex PCR. Here the sample spans roughly 4,900 clones, 83% being singletons. Time point in this sample: 2015-2016 season, 7 days after influenza vaccination. Source: CXCR5+ CD38- circulating T follicular helper cells from blood, taken 7 days after influenza vaccination. The subset is: circulating Tfh, non-naive CD4+CXCR5+PD-1+ (ICOS+CD38+ or ICOS-CD38-). Receptor source: an adult who received the influenza vaccine.

This chain uses TRBV4-2 with TRBJ2-5; 14 nucleotides match TRBD2. Germline values: CDR1 LGHNA, CDR2 YNFKEQ. V gave up 2 bases and J gave up 4 bases; unmatched junction bases: 12. This CDR3 is built from 19 residues. The CDR3 sequence is CASSQPTGTSGGAGETQYF. The CDR3 bases are TGTGCCAGCAGCCAACCTACCGGGACTAGCGGGGGCGCGGGAGAGACCCAGTACTTC.

This clone was observed a few times. The chain couples TRBV5-4 to TRBJ1-2; tentatively, D is TRBD1 (6 bases). Germline V lookup: CDR1 SGHNT, CDR2 YYREEE (reference sequence). The CDR3 is 14 residues long. V was clipped by 5 bases and J by 7 bases, with 18 bases between them. CDR3 sequence: CASSRYRDWSGYTF. CDR3 in DNA: TGTGCCAGCAGTCGTTACAGGGATTGGAGTGGCTACACCTTC. Looking up the rest from reference TRBV5-4 and TRBJ1-2 gives the full variable domain: ETGVTQSPTHLIKTRGQQVTLRCSSQSGHNTVSWYQQALGQGPQFIFQYYREEENGRGNFPPRFSGLQFPNYSSELNVNALELDDSALYLCASSRYRDWSGYTFGSGTRLTVV.

This clone appeared a few times. The rearrangement joins TRBV6-1 to TRBJ1-5; TRBD1 might be the D (5 bases). Germline values: CDR1 MNHNS, CDR2 SASEGT. The CDR3 runs to 15 residues. With 6 bases removed from V and 7 bases from J, the gap between germline ends came to 19 bases. CDR3 nucleotide sequence: TGTGCCAGCAGCTGGGGGGGGAACGGGAACCAGCCCCAGCATTTT. It encodes CASSWGGNGNQPQHF.

The chain joins TRBV2 to TRBJ2-2; no firm D call. Germline lookup yields CDR1 SNHLY and CDR2 FYNNEI. This CDR3 spans 13 amino acids. V lost 4 bases and J 3 bases, leaving 6 bases between the germline ends. The CDR3 region has the DNA TGTGCCAGCAGTGTAGAGCACACCGGGGAGCTGTTTTTT. Translated, it gives CASSVEHTGELFF.

The chain uses TRBV15 and TRBJ2-1, with D perhaps matching TRBD1 (5 bases). V lost 5 bases and J 8 bases, leaving 13 bases between the germline ends. Looked up from germline, CDR1 is LNHNV and CDR2 is YYDKDF (reference sequence). The CDR3 is made up of 13 amino acids. Written as DNA, the CDR3 is TGTGCCACCAGCGTGGGGCCCATTGATGAGCAGTTCTTC. Translated: CATSVGPIDEQFF.

The V call is TRBV10-3, the J call TRBJ2-1; D might be TRBD2 (6 bases). Between the trimmed V and J ends, which lost 4 bases and 8 bases, there was a span of 12 bases. This CDR3 spans 13 amino acids. The V gene's germline CDR1 is ENHRY and CDR2 SYGVKD. The DNA for the CDR3 is TGTGCCATCAGTGGGCAAGGAGGGTATGAGCAGTTCTTC. The encoded protein is CAISGQGGYEQFF.

V usage is TRBV7-7 and J usage is TRBJ2-6; no firm D call. Germline CDR1 reads SSHAT; CDR2 reads FNYEAQ (reference sequence). V shed 5 bases and J shed 6 bases, with 23 bases lying between them. CDR3 length: 18 residues. This CDR3 reads CASSRSVSATKSANVLTF. Here the CDR3 DNA reads TGTGCCAGCAGCCGCTCAGTTAGTGCCACAAAGTCGGCCAACGTCCTGACTTTC.

This clone was found a few times. The chain joins TRBV4-2 to TRBJ2-1; 10 bases fit TRBD2. The V and J ends lost 1 base and 6 bases, in that order; junction bases with no gene match: 9. This CDR3 has 17 amino acids. Germline assignment: CDR1 LGHNA and CDR2 YNFKEQ. The CDR3 nucleotides read TGTGCCAGCAGCCAAGGGTTGGGAAGCGGGGGGGCCAATGAGCAGTTCTTC. Protein sequence: CASSQGLGSGGANEQFF.

The chain joins TRBV10-3 to TRBJ2-5; perhaps TRBD2 as D (5 bases). The DNA end is a closer match to TRBJ2-7, so the J assignment may be wrong. The CDR3 extends over 18 amino acids. Germline V gene data show CDR1 as ENHRY and CDR2 as SYGVKD. This chain's CDR3 is CAISLTSGLTAQNYEQYF. CDR3 DNA: TGTGCCATCAGTCTTACCTCCGGACTCACAGCGCAGAACTACGAGCAGTACTTC.

Here the CDR3 DNA reads TGTGCCAGCAGCTTAGATTGGCGCCGGGGACTCTACTACGAGCAGTACTTC. Translation: CASSLDWRRGLYYEQYF. The rearrangement uses TRBV11-2 and TRBJ2-7; tentatively, D is TRBD2 (6 bases). V shed 0 bases and J shed 3 bases, with 18 bases lying between them. The length of the CDR3 is 17 residues. Germline lookup yields CDR1 SGHAT and CDR2 FQNNGV.

The sample holds one count of this clone. The CDR3 loop reads CASSYNLNEQYF. CDR3 bases: TGTGCCAGCAGTTACAACTTGAACGAGCAGTACTTC. The chain joins TRBV6-9 to TRBJ2-7; D call uncertain. Trimming removed 3 bases at V and 5 bases at J, with 8 bases between. The CDR3 consists of 12 residues. Germline-derived CDR1 and CDR2 are MNHGY and SVAAGI.

The CDR3 here is CSVEDPWSREPYEQYF. In DNA, the CDR3 is TGCAGCGTTGAAGATCCCTGGTCGCGGGAGCCCTACGAGCAGTACTTC. The rearrangement links TRBV29-1 to TRBJ2-7; 7 positions match TRBD2. In germline, CDR1 is SQVTM, CDR2 ANQGSEA. The CDR3 loop spans 16 amino acids. V shed 0 bases, J shed 2 bases, and the junction held 10 bases outside the gene matches.

V and J are TRBV9 and TRBJ1-6; TRBD1 is a possible D gene (6 bases). The V gene's germline CDR1 is SGDLS and CDR2 YYNGEE. Trimming pared 3 bases from V and 10 bases from J, leaving 11 bases between. The CDR3 has 13 amino acids. As DNA, the CDR3 is TGTGCCAGCAGCGGACAGGAATACTCACCCCTCCACTTT. It encodes CASSGQEYSPLHF.

This clone came up once. This rearrangement joins TRBV5-1 to TRBJ1-1; a weak D match, TRBD1 (6 bases). There are 15 residues in the CDR3. With 3 bases removed from V and 4 bases from J, the gap between germline ends came to 16 bases. The germline gives CDR1 SGHRS, CDR2 YFSETQ. CDR3 in DNA: TGCGCCAGCAGCTCACAGGGCACTTCGGTCACTGAAGCTTTCTTT. Translated: CASSSQGTSVTEAFF. The whole variable domain, filled in from reference TRBV5-1 and TRBJ1-1, reads KAGVTQTPRYLIKTRGQQVTLSCSPISGHRSVSWYQQTPGQGLQFLFEYFSETQRNKGNFPGRFSGRQFSNSRSEMNVSTLELGDSALYLCASSSQGTSVTEAFFGQGTRLTVV.